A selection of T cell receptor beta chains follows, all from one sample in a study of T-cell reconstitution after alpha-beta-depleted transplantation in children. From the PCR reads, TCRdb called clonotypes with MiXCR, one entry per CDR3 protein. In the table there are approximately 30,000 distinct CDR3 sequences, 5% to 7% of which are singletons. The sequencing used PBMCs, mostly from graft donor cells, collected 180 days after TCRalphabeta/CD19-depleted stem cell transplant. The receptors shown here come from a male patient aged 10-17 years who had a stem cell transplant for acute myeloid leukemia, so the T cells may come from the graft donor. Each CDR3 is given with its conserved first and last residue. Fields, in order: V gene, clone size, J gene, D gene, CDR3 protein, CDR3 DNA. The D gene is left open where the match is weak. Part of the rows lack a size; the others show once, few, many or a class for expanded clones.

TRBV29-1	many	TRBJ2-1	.	CSVGDHEQFF	TGCAGCGTTGGAGACCATGAGCAGTTCTTC
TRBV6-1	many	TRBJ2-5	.	CASSEARPLQETQYF	TGTGCCAGCAGTGAAGCGCGGCCATTACAAGAGACCCAGTACTTC
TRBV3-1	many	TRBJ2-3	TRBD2	CASSHRTEASGRDTQYF	TGTGCCAGCAGCCACCGTACCGAGGCTAGCGGGAGGGATACGCAGTATTTT
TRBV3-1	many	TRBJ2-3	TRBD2	CASSPLAGGVDTQYF	TGTGCCAGCAGCCCGTTGGCCGGGGGGGTCGATACGCAGTATTTT
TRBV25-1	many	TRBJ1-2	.	CASSGPLYGGVPRGYTF	TGTGCCAGCAGTGGCCCCCTCTATGGGGGGGTACCTAGGGGCTACACCTTC
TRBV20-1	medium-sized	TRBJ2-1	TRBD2	CSASPSPGTSGRRSYNEQFF	TGCAGTGCTAGTCCATCCCCCGGGACTAGCGGGAGGAGGAGCTACAATGAGCAGTTCTTC
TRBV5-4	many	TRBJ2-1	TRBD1	CASSTIRDSTYNEQFF	TGTGCCAGCAGCACCATCCGGGACAGTACGTACAATGAGCAGTTCTTC
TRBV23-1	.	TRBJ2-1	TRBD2	CASSQSDPGLAGGPGEQFF	TGCGCCAGCAGTCAATCGGATCCGGGACTAGCGGGAGGGCCCGGCGAGCAGTTCTTC
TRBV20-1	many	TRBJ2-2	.	CSARDLGRPGRELFF	TGCAGTGCTAGAGATCTGGGGCGACCCGGTCGGGAGCTGTTTTTT
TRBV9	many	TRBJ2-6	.	CASSPPPAPLISGANVLTF	TGTGCCAGCAGCCCCCCCCCCGCGCCCCTTATCTCTGGGGCCAACGTCCTGACTTTC
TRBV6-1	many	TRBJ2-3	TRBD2	CASSDREGSTDTQYF	TGTGCCAGCAGTGACCGGGAGGGGTCCACAGATACGCAGTATTTT
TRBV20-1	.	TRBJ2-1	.	CCVRGGAAGASNEQFF	TGCTGTGTTAGAGGGGGGGCTGCGGGAGCGAGCAATGAGCAGTTCTTC
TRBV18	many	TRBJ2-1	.	CASSPPGLAYNEQFF	TGTGCCAGCTCACCACCTGGATTGGCCTACAATGAGCAGTTCTTC
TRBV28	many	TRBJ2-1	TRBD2	CASRLGGAGGNDEQFF	TGTGCCAGCAGGCTCGGAGGGGCGGGAGGGAATGATGAGCAGTTCTTC
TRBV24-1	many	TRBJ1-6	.	CATSDSRELNSPLHF	TGTGCCACCAGTGATTCCCGGGAACTTAATTCACCCCTCCACTTT
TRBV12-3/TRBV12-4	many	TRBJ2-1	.	CASSTDGGDLNEQFF	TGTGCCAGCAGTACGGACGGGGGAGATTTAAATGAGCAGTTCTTC
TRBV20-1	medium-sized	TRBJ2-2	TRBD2	CSAVSGITGELFF	TGCAGTGCTGTGAGCGGGATAACCGGGGAGCTGTTTTTT
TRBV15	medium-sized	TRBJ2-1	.	CATRREYNEQFF	TGTGCCACCCGGAGGGAGTACAATGAGCAGTTCTTC
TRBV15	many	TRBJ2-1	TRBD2	CATSKRSGTSGLGDNEQFF	TGTGCCACCAGCAAGAGGTCCGGAACTAGCGGGCTAGGGGACAATGAGCAGTTCTTC